Reported below is one TCR beta chain. Its target is not known. From germline, CDR1 is SGHTA and CDR2 FQGTGA. This CDR3 comprises 10 residues. Trimming pared 10 bases from V and 15 bases from J, leaving 16 bases between. The data were obtained in a study of cytomegalovirus exposure and HLA in healthy donors. Study results and limitations: TCR beta sequences reportedly predicted most subjects' HLA-A and HLA-B alleles accurately. For TCR beta chains, V- and J-gene trimming was later linked to a missense DCLRE1C variant. CMV serostatus was the sole immune exposure information available. DRB1 showed the most TCR associations and HLA-C the fewest in a later analysis, as rates varied by HLA locus.

It was with 60 Vbeta and 13 Jbeta primers that the PCR ran. TCRdb's copy holds only in-frame clones and misses some; the assay was immunoSEQ multiplex PCR. The table records 60,000 to 85,000 clones, 84% of them present only once. This receptor was identified in a man aged 70-80 years in good health and CMV-seropositive. J is TRBJ2-1 and V is TRBV7-3, with D perhaps matching TRBD2 (5 bases). Sequencing input: PBMCs. CDR3 coding DNA: TGTGCCATCTTCGGCGGGTCTGTGTTCTTC. Translating gives CAIFGGSVFF.